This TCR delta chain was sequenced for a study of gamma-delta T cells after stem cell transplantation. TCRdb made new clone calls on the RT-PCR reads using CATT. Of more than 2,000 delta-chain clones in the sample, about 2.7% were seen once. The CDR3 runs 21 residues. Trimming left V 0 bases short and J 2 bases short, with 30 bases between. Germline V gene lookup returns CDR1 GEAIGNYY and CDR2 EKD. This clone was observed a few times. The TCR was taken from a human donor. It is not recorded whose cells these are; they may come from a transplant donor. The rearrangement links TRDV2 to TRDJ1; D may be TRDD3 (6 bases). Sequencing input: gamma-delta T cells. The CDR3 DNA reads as TGTGCCTGTGACACCTGGGGGCCTACAAGTCGTACCTCCGGGCCGACCGATAAACTCATCTTT. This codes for CACDTWGPTSRTSGPTDKLIF.